The next 6 T cell receptor beta chains were all read from a single sample in a study of cytomegalovirus exposure and HLA in healthy donors. The protocol was immunoSEQ multiplex PCR, while the TCRdb copy is restricted to in-frame clones and leaves out a portion. The sample includes 90,000 to 110,000 clones, 88% of them seen just once. Sequencing input: PBMCs. All receptors derive from a woman aged 18-29 years in good health and CMV-seronegative.

The chain couples TRBV28 to TRBJ2-2; D is perhaps TRBD1 (6 bases). Germline assignment: CDR1 MDHEN and CDR2 SYDVKM. This CDR3 contains 13 residues. Between the trimmed V and J ends, which lost 7 bases and 5 bases, there was a span of 11 bases. CDR3 coding DNA: TGTGCCAGCAAGGGGGAAGGAACCGGGGAGCTGTTTTTT. Translated, it gives CASKGEGTGELFF.

This clone showed up just a few times. This chain connects TRBV5-6 to TRBJ2-1; TRBD2 agrees at 8 bases. The germline gives CDR1 SGHDT, CDR2 YYEEEE. The V and J ends lost 3 bases and 4 bases, in that order; junction bases with no gene match: 6. CDR3 size: 15 residues. Here the CDR3 reads CASSWGGGLYNEQFF. DNA of the CDR3: TGTGCCAGCAGCTGGGGCGGGGGGCTTTACAATGAGCAGTTCTTC.

This clone was observed once. The chain recombines TRBV25-1 with TRBJ2-4; 8 positions match TRBD2. Germline CDR1 reads MGHDK; CDR2 reads SYGVNS. V shed 7 bases, J shed 2 bases, and the junction held 10 bases outside the gene matches. The CDR3 contains 16 residues. In DNA, the CDR3 is TGTGCCAGCACCCCGGGGGGGGGCGAGACCAAAAACATTCAGTACTTC. Protein product: CASTPGGGETKNIQYF.

This chain joins TRBV7-2 and TRBJ2-3; possible D gene TRBD1, 6 bases. V lost 0 bases and J lost 5, with 15 bases in between. The CDR3 length is 16 residues. Germline CDR1 reads SGHTA; CDR2 reads FQGNSA. The CDR3: CASSLAGGRGGDTQYF. The DNA of the CDR3 is TGTGCCAGCAGCTTAGCGGGCGGCAGGGGTGGAGATACGCAGTATTTT.

The V and J genes are TRBV18 and TRBJ2-5, with 10 positions matching TRBD1. The CDR3 covers 14 residues. Germline CDR1 and CDR2: KGHSH and LQKENI. V lost 4 bases, J lost 2 bases, and 1 base stayed unmatched. The DNA for the CDR3 is TGTGCCAGCTCACGGGACAGGGGACAAGAGACCCAGTACTTC. As protein: CASSRDRGQETQYF.

The chain couples TRBV6-4 to TRBJ2-7; D is perhaps TRBD1 (5 bases). Looked up from germline, CDR1 is MRHNA and CDR2 is SNTAGT. V shed 7 bases and J shed 9 bases, with 13 bases lying between them. This CDR3 region has 11 residues. Here the CDR3 DNA reads TGTGCCAGCATTACCTGGGGCGGGCAGTACTTC. The encoded protein is CASITWGGQYF.